This entry describes one TCR beta chain. What it binds is not known. Second-dose recipients at about 4 or about 12 weeks were treated as one pooled group. This sample is part of a study of T cell responses to AZD1222 COVID-19 vaccine. Findings and limits, study-wide: There were mostly white British donors and more females than males, and clonal diversity was possibly underestimated. Just a handful of AZD1222 recipients tested seropositive at baseline. The study sampled repertoires only after the peak T cell response.

Looked up from germline, CDR1 is LGHDT and CDR2 is YNNKEL (reference sequence). Trimming took off 1 base at V and 10 bases at J, with 8 bases between the two ends. The CDR3 runs to 13 residues. Clones were sequenced by immunoSEQ multiplex PCR, and TCRdb holds only the in-frame ones, with some missing. The top ten hold around 4.5% of the sample, which has about 160,000 clones, 70% to 90% seen once. This rearrangement joins TRBV3-1 (or the pseudogene TRBV3-2) to TRBJ1-6, with D unclear. The sequencing used peripheral blood, collected 28 days after the second AZD1222 dose. This sequence was found in an adult who received the AZD1222 COVID-19 vaccine. CDR3 amino acids: CASSQAVVSPLHF. Written as DNA, the CDR3 is TGTGCCAGCAGCCAAGCTGTTGTGTCACCCCTCCACTTT.